The 28 T cell receptor beta chains below were found in one sample sequenced in a study of cytomegalovirus exposure and HLA in healthy donors (dated by TCRdb to 2017 to 2019). Receptors were amplified or captured by the immunoSEQ multiplex PCR assay. As stored in TCRdb, this immuneACCESS dataset retains in-frame rearrangements with V and J assigned. A fraction of the clones does not appear; measured against another copy, unresolved V genes explain less than half of the discrepancy, and the remainder lacks a known reason. For this sample the table gives 110,000 to 150,000 clones, of which more than 80% were detected only once. The top ten clones comprise around 5.9% of the sample. The sample comprised PBMCs. The source of these receptors is a young woman in good health and CMV-seropositive.

The J gene is TRBJ2-7, the V gene TRBV28; TRBD1 agrees at 7 bases. The CDR3 length is 14 residues. CDR1 is MDHEN, CDR2 SYDVKM, per germline. V was clipped by 3 bases and J by 5 bases; unmatched bases: 7. CDR3 residues: CASSFDRDRNEQYF. The CDR3 coding sequence is TGTGCCAGCAGTTTTGACCGGGACAGAAACGAGCAGTACTTC.

The rearrangement uses TRBV10-1 and TRBJ2-7; perhaps TRBD2 as D (7 bases). V lost 4 bases to trimming and J lost 3 bases, with 13 bases between them. There are 14 residues in the CDR3. CDR1 and CDR2 from the germline V gene are WNHNN and SYGVQD (reference sequence). The CDR3 bases are TGCGCCAGCAGTGTCGGGGGGCACGGCTACGAGCAGTACTTC. Its translation: CASSVGGHGYEQYF.

The V and J genes are TRBV2 and TRBJ2-5; TRBD2 matches 7 bases. This CDR3 spans 13 amino acids. The trim removed 3 bases at V and 9 bases at J, leaving 7 bases unmatched. Germline assignment: CDR1 SNHLY and CDR2 FYNNEI. This chain's CDR3 is CASSDGGIVAQYF. The CDR3 DNA reads TGTGCCAGCAGTGACGGGGGGATTGTGGCCCAGTACTTC.

The chain is built from TRBV5-1 and TRBJ2-7, with 14 bases that match TRBD2. This CDR3 has 18 residues. The V gene's germline CDR1 is SGHRS and CDR2 YFSETQ. V lost 4 bases and J lost 7; bases outside the gene matches: 16. CDR3 region: CASSPGGLAGGHSGEQYF. The DNA for the CDR3 is TGCGCCAGCAGCCCCGGTGGACTAGCGGGGGGCCACTCTGGGGAGCAGTACTTC.

The chain links TRBV11-3 to TRBJ1-5, with D hard to call. From germline, CDR1 is SGHNT and CDR2 YENEEA. The germline V and J ends were trimmed by 0 bases and 5 bases, with 8 bases remaining between them. This CDR3 spans 14 amino acids. The CDR3 loop reads CASSLDEYDQPQHF. In nucleotides, the CDR3 is TGTGCCAGCAGCTTAGATGAGTACGATCAGCCCCAGCATTTT.

The chain combines TRBV5-1 with TRBJ2-7, with D possibly TRBD2 on 6 matching bases. Trimming cost V 3 bases and J 6 bases, with 16 bases left between them. The CDR3 contains 14 residues. Germline assignment: CDR1 SGHRS and CDR2 YFSETQ. The CDR3 sequence: CASSSDPGDVEQYF. The CDR3 region has the DNA TGCGCCAGCAGCTCCGACCCGGGAGACGTCGAGCAGTACTTC.

This chain uses TRBV18 with TRBJ2-5; a possible D gene is TRBD1 (6 bases). The V gene's germline CDR1 is KGHSH and CDR2 LQKENI. The CDR3 length is 14 residues. V lost 3 bases and J 7 bases, leaving 15 bases between the germline ends. This CDR3 is CASSPGTSRGTQYF. CDR3 coding DNA: TGTGCCAGCTCACCTGGGACATCCCGCGGGACCCAGTACTTC.

This clone is a singleton in its sample. V is TRBV25-1 and J is TRBJ2-7; 11 bases agree with TRBD1. With V trimmed by 6 bases and J by 6 bases, 10 bases remained unmatched. CDR3 length: 15 residues. Germline CDR1 and CDR2: MGHDK and SYGVNS. The CDR3 loop is CASRGQGQGVGEQYF. The CDR3, as DNA: TGTGCCAGCAGGGGCCAGGGACAGGGGGTCGGCGAGCAGTACTTC.

This clone appeared once. The chain has TRBV27 and TRBJ2-3; tentative D call: TRBD2 (7 bases). Germline lookup yields CDR1 MNHEY and CDR2 SMNVEV (reference sequence). Trimming removed 2 bases from V and 1 base from J, with 19 bases in between. This CDR3 is 18 amino acids long. CDR3 in DNA: TGTGCCAGCAGTTTAGCGGGGGTGGGGGCCGTTCGCACAGATACGCAGTATTTT. Translated, it gives CASSLAGVGAVRTDTQYF.

The chain combines TRBV19 with TRBJ2-1; tentatively, D is TRBD2 (7 bases). The CDR3 has 20 amino acids. Germline V gene data show CDR1 as LNHDA and CDR2 as SQIVND (reference sequence). Deletions cut 7 bases from V and 3 bases from J, with 31 bases between. The CDR3 here is CASNHGGGRGWLNSYNEQFF. The CDR3 bases are TGTGCCAGTAACCACGGCGGGGGCAGGGGCTGGCTTAATAGCTACAATGAGCAGTTCTTC.

J is TRBJ2-6 and V is TRBV5-1; D gene unclear. There are 14 residues in the CDR3. Germline assignment: CDR1 SGHRS and CDR2 YFSETQ. With 9 bases removed from V and 0 bases from J, the gap between germline ends came to 10 bases. This CDR3 reads CATTVSSGANVLTF. In DNA, the CDR3 is TGCGCCACCACGGTGAGCTCTGGGGCCAACGTCCTGACTTTC.

This clone was seen at least ten times. V usage is TRBV14 and J usage is TRBJ1-6; 9 bases fit TRBD1. Germline V gene sequence: CDR1 SGHDN, CDR2 FVKESK. With V trimmed by 5 bases and J by 10 bases, 6 bases remained unmatched. This CDR3 has 14 residues. The CDR3 region is CASSVQGARSPLHF. Here the CDR3 DNA reads TGTGCCAGCAGCGTACAGGGGGCGCGCTCACCCCTCCACTTT.

The rearrangement links TRBV9 to TRBJ2-6; 7 bases align to TRBD2. The CDR3 loop spans 19 amino acids. CDR1 and CDR2 (germline): SGDLS, YYNGEE. V lost 4 bases and J lost 4; bases outside the gene matches: 17. This CDR3 is CASSPYGGLPLSGANVLTF. CDR3 nucleotides: TGTGCCAGCAGCCCCTACGGGGGGTTACCCCTGAGCGGGGCCAACGTCCTGACTTTC. Combining the CDR3 with reference TRBV9 and TRBJ2-6 gives the whole variable domain DSGVTQTPKHLITATGQRVTLRCSPRSGDLSVYWYQQSLDQGLQFLIQYYNGEERAKGNILERFSAQQFPDLHSELNLSSLELGDSALYFCASSPYGGLPLSGANVLTFGAGSRLTVL.

This clone came up once. It is unclear where the CDR3 begins or ends on the DNA, so no DNA is shown, and the CDR3 is as TCRdb lists it. CDR3 loop: CASSKEDEDYPCSNYGYTF. The chain uses TRBV21-1 and TRBJ1-2. TRBV21-1 is flagged as a pseudogene. The CDR3 is 19 amino acids long, termini counted.

The chain is built from TRBV7-9 and TRBJ1-1; tentatively, D is TRBD1 (6 bases). The CDR3 spans 13 residues. Germline lookup yields CDR1 SEHNR and CDR2 FQNEAQ (reference sequence). V dropped 6 bases and J dropped 1 base, with 9 bases sitting between them. This chain's CDR3 is CASSIQGNTEAFF. In nucleotides, the CDR3 is TGTGCCAGCAGTATACAGGGGAACACTGAAGCTTTCTTT.

The sample holds a few counts of this clone. The genes are TRBV2 and TRBJ1-6; D ambiguous. The CDR3 is 13 residues long. The ends were cut back, 9 bases at V and 5 bases at J, with 11 bases in the middle. CDR1 is SNHLY, CDR2 FYNNEI, per germline. CDR3 in DNA: TGTGCCAGTTCCGGGGAGAATAATTCACCCCTCCACTTT. Amino acids: CASSGENNSPLHF.

CDR3 loop: CASSLLRSPEETQYF. Written as DNA, the CDR3 is TGTGCCAGCAGCTTACTACGGTCTCCCGAGGAGACCCAGTACTTC. The rearrangement joins TRBV11-2 to TRBJ2-5; no clear D. Trimming stripped 2 bases from V and 5 bases from J, with 15 bases between. CDR1 and CDR2 (germline): SGHAT, FQNNGV. This CDR3 is 15 amino acids long.

The chain carries TRBV5-1 and TRBJ2-1; a weak D match, TRBD1 (6 bases). Per germline, CDR1 SGHRS and CDR2 YFSETQ. V dropped 3 bases and J dropped 2 bases, with 9 bases sitting between them. There are 14 residues in the CDR3. DNA for the CDR3: TGCGCCAGCAGCTATACAGGGCCCTACAATGAGCAGTTCTTC. Its protein product is CASSYTGPYNEQFF.

This clone occurred once. V gene TRBV7-6 combines with J gene TRBJ1-5; 11 positions match TRBD1. Germline CDR1 SGHVS, CDR2 FNYEAQ. V was clipped by 5 bases and J by 4 bases; unmatched bases: 4. The CDR3 has 15 residues. The CDR3 loop is CASSADRGLNQPQHF. CDR3 sequence (DNA): TGTGCCAGCAGCGCGGACAGGGGGCTTAATCAGCCCCAGCATTTT. The full variable domain, rest sourced from reference TRBV7-6 and TRBJ1-5, is GAGVSQSPRYKVTKRGQDVALRCDPISGHVSLYWYRQALGQGPEFLTYFNYEAQQDKSGLPNDRFSAERPEGSISTLTIQRTEQRDSAMYRCASSADRGLNQPQHFGDGTRLSIL.

The V call is TRBV28, the J call TRBJ1-1; D not resolved. Germline V gene lookup returns CDR1 MDHEN and CDR2 SYDVKM. This CDR3 comprises 14 residues. The V and J ends lost 6 bases and 3 bases respectively, with 14 bases between them. The CDR3: CASSQNRGYTEAFF. CDR3 nucleotides: TGTGCCAGCAGCCAGAACCGGGGTTACACTGAAGCTTTCTTT.

The chain couples TRBV2 to TRBJ1-5; D ambiguous. V lost 5 bases to trimming and J lost 5 bases, with 10 bases between them. CDR1 is SNHLY, CDR2 FYNNEI, per germline. CDR3 length: 13 amino acids. The chain's CDR3 is CASSIMEDQPQHF. The CDR3 coding sequence is TGTGCCAGCAGTATCATGGAGGATCAGCCCCAGCATTTT.

As concerns this clone: Germline is not matched at one junction end, which may reflect a read error. The chain couples TRBV15 to TRBJ2-1; D might be TRBD2 (6 bases). The CDR3 is made up of 14 amino acids. CDR1 is LNHNV, CDR2 YYDKDF, per germline (reference sequence). CDR3 nucleotide sequence: TGTGCCACCGGCAGAGAATACCGGGACTCCCTCAGGGTCTTC. Its translation: CATGREYRDSLRVF. Using reference TRBV15 and TRBJ2-1 for the parts outside the CDR3, the full variable domain is DAMVIQNPRYQVTQFGKPVTLSCSQTLNHNVMYWYQQKSSQAPKLLFHYYDKDFNNEADTPDNFQSRRPNTSFCFLDIRSPGLGDTAMYLCATGREYRDSLRVFGPGTRLTVL.

The V gene is TRBV18, the J gene TRBJ1-1; no clear D. CDR1 is KGHSH and CDR2 is LQKENI in the germline V gene. Between the trimmed V and J ends, which lost 5 bases and 3 bases, there was a span of 16 bases. The CDR3 is made up of 15 amino acids. CDR3 protein: CASSTREGIDTEAFF. The CDR3 coding sequence is TGTGCCAGCTCAACAAGGGAGGGAATAGACACTGAAGCTTTCTTT.

The chain is built from TRBV2 and TRBJ1-5, with a tentative D call TRBD1 (6 bases). Trimming cost V 5 bases and J 0 bases, with 11 bases left between them. Per the germline V gene, CDR1 is SNHLY and CDR2 is FYNNEI. The length of the CDR3 is 15 residues. The CDR3 DNA follows: TGTGCCAGCAGTAGGGACATTTTTAGCAATCAGCCCCAGCATTTT. This sequence encodes CASSRDIFSNQPQHF.

This clone was observed a few times. V and J are TRBV5-4 and TRBJ1-2, with TRBD1 identical over 8 bases. This CDR3 comprises 13 residues. Germline V gene lookup returns CDR1 SGHNT and CDR2 YYREEE (reference sequence). The V and J ends lost 5 bases and 3 bases, in that order; junction bases with no gene match: 3. Here the CDR3 DNA reads TGTGCCAGCAGTCCGGACAGGGACTATGGCTACACCTTC. It translates to CASSPDRDYGYTF.

The V gene is TRBV14, the J gene TRBJ2-1, with unresolved D. The CDR3 contains 15 residues. The ends were cut back, 2 bases at V and 9 bases at J, with 17 bases in the middle. Germline assignment: CDR1 SGHDN and CDR2 FVKESK. CDR3 in amino acids: CASSQLSGQVAEQFF. CDR3 in DNA: TGTGCCAGCAGCCAACTTTCAGGCCAGGTTGCTGAGCAGTTCTTC.

The chain has TRBV28 and TRBJ1-2, with TRBD1 identical over 8 bases. This CDR3 is 17 amino acids long. From germline, CDR1 is MDHEN and CDR2 SYDVKM. With 2 bases clipped from V and 4 bases from J, the junction kept 12 bases outside the gene matches. CDR3 DNA sequence: TGTGCCAGCAGTTTAATCCCCGGGACAGGAGATTTCTATGGCTACACCTTC. As protein: CASSLIPGTGDFYGYTF.

J is TRBJ2-3 and V is TRBV7-9; no definite D call. The length of the CDR3 is 17 residues. Between the trimmed V and J ends, which lost 5 bases and 0 bases, there was a span of 18 bases. Germline V gene data show CDR1 as SEHNR and CDR2 as FQNEAQ (reference sequence). The CDR3 protein is CASSPYGSWSSTDTQYF. The CDR3 bases are TGTGCCAGCAGCCCTTATGGCTCCTGGTCTAGCACAGATACGCAGTATTTT.